The 14 T cell receptor beta chains below all came from one sample that was sequenced in a study of cytotoxic CD8 clonotypes in ibrutinib-treated CLL. Repertoires were generated with immunoSEQ multiplex PCR, while TCRdb's copy carries only in-frame clones and drops some. The table has 150,000 to 200,000 clones, 70% to 90% seen once. Sequences were derived from PBMCs, sampled at disease progression, from a patient treated with ibrutinib. The source is a human donor with chronic lymphocytic leukemia.

The chain is built from TRBV5-5 and TRBJ2-2, with TRBD2 matching over 13 bases. V lost 5 bases and J lost 8; bases outside the gene matches: 6. Germline lookup yields CDR1 SGHKS and CDR2 YYEKEE (reference sequence). This CDR3 contains 15 residues. DNA of the CDR3: TGTGCCAGCAGGAATGGGACTAGCGGGATGGGGGAGCTGTTTTTT. Amino acids: CASRNGTSGMGELFF. The full variable domain, rest sourced from reference TRBV5-5 and TRBJ2-2, is DAGVTQSPTHLIKTRGQQVTLRCSPISGHKSVSWYQQVLGQGPQFIFQYYEKEERGRGNFPDRFSARQFPNYSSELNVNALLLGDSALYLCASRNGTSGMGELFFGEGSRLTVL.

The genes are TRBV6-5 and TRBJ2-2; D unclear. Trimming took off 2 bases at V and 5 bases at J, with 9 bases between the two ends. The CDR3 is 14 residues long. Germline V lookup: CDR1 MNHEY, CDR2 SVGAGI. In DNA form, the CDR3 reads TGTGCCAGCAGTTACATCGGACGGACCGGGGAGCTGTTTTTT. Translation: CASSYIGRTGELFF.

This clone has only one observation. V gene TRBV18 combines with J gene TRBJ2-5, with 7 bases identical to TRBD1. V trimming: 5 bases; J trimming: 5 bases; junction bases outside the gene matches: 8. The CDR3 has 14 amino acids. Per the germline V gene, CDR1 is KGHSH and CDR2 is LQKENI. For the CDR3, the DNA is TGTGCCAGCTCAGTCCACAGGGGCGGCGAGACCCAGTACTTC. Its translation is CASSVHRGGETQYF.

This clone appeared once. The chain is built from TRBV7-8 and TRBJ1-2; TRBD1 aligns across 9 bases. The CDR3 covers 14 residues. Unmatched junction bases numbered 2, after V lost 0 bases and J lost 6 bases. Germline V gene sequence: CDR1 SGHVS, CDR2 FQNEAQ. The CDR3 protein is CASSLAWTGDGYTF. The CDR3 DNA follows: TGTGCCAGCAGCTTAGCGTGGACAGGGGATGGCTACACCTTC.

The V call is TRBV11-1, the J call TRBJ2-3, with 8 bases lining up with TRBD2. The CDR3 extends over 16 amino acids. Germline CDR1 is SGHAT and CDR2 is FQDESV (reference sequence). V was clipped by 3 bases and J by 5 bases; unmatched bases: 10. The CDR3, as DNA: TGTGCCAGCAGCTTCGTCGCGGGAGGATTAGGAGATACGCAGTATTTT. This codes for CASSFVAGGLGDTQYF. Variable domain in full (rest from reference TRBV11-1 and TRBJ2-3): EAEVAQSPRYKITEKSQAVAFWCDPISGHATLYWYRQILGQGPELLVQFQDESVVDDSQLPKDRFSAERLKGVDSTLKIQPAELGDSAMYLCASSFVAGGLGDTQYFGPGTRLTVL.

The gene calls are TRBV19 and TRBJ2-7, with D possibly TRBD2 on 5 matching bases. This CDR3 comprises 17 residues. V was trimmed by 3 bases and J by 7 bases, leaving 25 bases between them. Germline V gene sequence: CDR1 LNHDA, CDR2 SQIVND (reference sequence). DNA of the CDR3: TGTGCCAGTAGTATGGGAAGAGGGTCTTCCCTTCCTAGAGAGCAGTACTTC. Translated: CASSMGRGSSLPREQYF.

The chain links TRBV5-1 to TRBJ2-7; 13 nucleotides line up with TRBD2. This CDR3 comprises 15 residues. CDR1 is SGHRS, CDR2 YFSETQ, per germline. V shed 3 bases, J shed 2 bases, and the junction held 2 bases outside the gene matches. The CDR3 sequence is CASSWGTSGAYEQYF. The DNA of the CDR3 is TGCGCCAGCAGCTGGGGGACTAGCGGGGCCTACGAGCAGTACTTC.

About this clone itself: Distinct nucleotide sequences in the sample also encode this CDR3. V gene TRBV27 combines with J gene TRBJ2-1; a weak D match, TRBD1 (5 bases). Trimming shortened V by 3 bases and J by 4 bases, and 10 bases separated the two germline ends. Germline assignment: CDR1 MNHEY and CDR2 SMNVEV (reference sequence). CDR3 length: 14 amino acids. The CDR3 DNA reads as TGTGCCAGCAGTTTTGGTGGGGCATACAATGAGCAGTTCTTC. Translating it yields CASSFGGAYNEQFF.

This chain links TRBV19 with TRBJ2-2; TRBD2 aligns across 9 bases. The V gene end was trimmed by 3 bases and the J gene end by 3 bases; junction bases not matched to a gene: 14. Germline V gives CDR1 LNHDA, CDR2 SQIVND (reference sequence). This CDR3 is 19 amino acids long. CDR3 sequence: CASSILGLAGKRDTGELFF. The CDR3 DNA reads TGTGCCAGTAGTATTTTAGGGCTAGCGGGAAAACGGGACACCGGGGAGCTGTTTTTT.

This chain connects TRBV5-6 to TRBJ2-7; D is unresolved. The CDR3 runs to 15 residues. The germline gives CDR1 SGHDT, CDR2 YYEEEE. Trimming stripped 0 bases from V and 2 bases from J, with 12 bases between. The CDR3 is CASSLALLSAYEQYF. The CDR3 DNA follows: TGTGCCAGCAGCTTGGCTTTACTCTCGGCCTACGAGCAGTACTTC. The full variable domain, in which reference TRBV5-6 and TRBJ2-7 provide the parts outside the CDR3, is DAGVTQSPTHLIKTRGQQVTLRCSPKSGHDTVSWYQQALGQGPQFIFQYYEEEERQRGNFPDRFSGHQFPNYSSELNVNALLLGDSALYLCASSLALLSAYEQYFGPGTRLTVT.

The J gene is TRBJ1-5, the V gene TRBV19; maybe TRBD1 (5 bases). Per germline, CDR1 LNHDA and CDR2 SQIVND (reference sequence). V dropped 1 base and J dropped 10 bases, with 11 bases sitting between them. This CDR3 has 13 residues. CDR3 nucleotide sequence: TGTGCCAGTAGTATAGCGGCAGGGATTCCCCAGCATTTT. This encodes CASSIAAGIPQHF.

V and J are TRBV19 and TRBJ1-1; D might be TRBD1 (5 bases). Germline V gives CDR1 LNHDA, CDR2 SQIVND (reference sequence). CDR3 length: 15 amino acids. V was shortened by 4 bases and J by 0 bases, with 12 bases between the two germline ends. CDR3 protein: CASSRGKGLNTEAFF. DNA of the CDR3: TGTGCCAGTAGTAGGGGGAAGGGATTGAACACTGAAGCTTTCTTT.

A few counts support this clone. The chain links TRBV5-1 to TRBJ2-5; 8 bases map to TRBD2. The germline CDR1 and CDR2 sequences are SGHRS and YFSETQ. The CDR3 loop spans 15 amino acids. The trim removed 7 bases at V and 4 bases at J, leaving 12 bases unmatched. DNA for the CDR3: TGCGCCAGCGGCGTGAAGAAGCGGGAGCCAGAGACCCAGTACTTC. Translated: CASGVKKREPETQYF.

The chain has TRBV28 and TRBJ2-2, with 9 bases lining up with TRBD1. Germline V lookup: CDR1 MDHEN, CDR2 SYDVKM. There are 15 residues in the CDR3. With 3 bases clipped from V and 5 bases from J, the junction kept 4 bases outside the gene matches. The CDR3 nucleotides read TGTGCCAGCAGTTTCGGGACAGGGCGGACCGGGGAGCTGTTTTTT. Translation: CASSFGTGRTGELFF.